Reported below is one TCR beta chain. Its antigen remains undetermined. No per-base quality is available; no much larger clone lies one base away. From a lookup of the germline V gene, CDR1 and CDR2 are MNHNS and SASEGT. Including cysteine and phenylalanine, the CDR3 has 12 amino acids. Here the CDR3 DNA is all that survives: 36 bases in frame from base 1. V is pared back by 4 bases and J by 6 bases, with 10 bases lying between the germline termini. Patients with autoimmune disease history or receiving systemic immunosuppression were excluded from the trial. Peripheral blood for TCR sequencing was collected from all dose cohorts at baseline, on cycle 4 day 1, and on cycle 7 day 1. The samples were drawn from a first-in-human, open-label, multicenter phase I dose-escalation trial of ivuxolimab. Adults with locally advanced or metastatic melanoma, renal cell, hepatocellular, or head and neck squamous cell carcinoma were enrolled in the trial. Before TCR sequencing, CD4+ T cells and CD8+ T cells from peripheral blood were sorted into separate populations.

Genomic DNA was isolated from the sorted cells so that the TCRbeta CDR3 region could be sequenced. TCRbeta CDR3 regions were sequenced using the immunoSEQ Assay. Held by TCRdb, this immuneACCESS table contains in-frame sequences only and omits some clones. Under half of the omission traces to an unresolved V gene where checked; the cause of the rest is unknown. This sample comprises around 45,000 clones, roughly 90% of them detected only once. Roughly 0.98% of the sample lies in the top ten. The source of the sample is a study of OX40 agonist ivuxolimab in advanced cancers. As for the study more broadly: Ivuxolimab was a fully human IgG2 agonistic monoclonal antibody targeting the costimulatory receptor OX40 (CD134). Intravenous ivuxolimab was administered to patients every 2 weeks at six dose levels: 0.01, 0.1, 0.3, 1.5, 3 and 10 mg/kg. The paper reports the monotherapy dose-escalation portion (N ≈ 50 patients) of the phase I ivuxolimab trial. Among the 52 dose-escalation patients, about 20 had hepatocellular carcinoma, some 15 melanoma, 9 renal cell carcinoma and 9 head and neck cancer. Patients were allowed to have had prior anti-PD-1, anti-PD-L1 or anti-CTLA-4 therapy, and 40% of the dose-escalation patients had previously received checkpoint inhibitors. In the dose-escalation cohort, roughly 80% of patients were male, and the mean age was approximately 55 years, with a range of roughly 20 to 80. The point of sequencing TCRbeta in the periphery was to test whether ivuxolimab changed TCR sequence diversity and drove clonal T-cell expansion. Partial responses occurred in three dose-escalation patients: two with cutaneous melanoma and one with hepatocellular carcinoma. Broad study findings and their caveats: Low levels of normalized T-cell clonal expansion were also seen in some patients who did not respond. In partial responders in the 0.1-3.0 mg/kg groups, normalized peripheral clonal expansion was found to be among the lowest, especially among CD8+ T cells. The antigen specificity of the clonally expanded peripheral T cells was not determined. At doses from 0.1 to 3.0 mg/kg, clonal expansion was seen in both CD4+ and CD8+ blood T cells between baseline and week 6. After ivuxolimab, expanded clones were on average more numerous among CD8+ T cells than among CD4+ T cells.

This specimen was CD4+ or CD8+ T cells sorted from blood, taken in a trial of the OX40 agonist ivuxolimab. This TCR came from an adult with an advanced solid tumor such as melanoma, head and neck, liver or kidney cancer. This chain is built from TRBV6-1 and TRBJ2-7, with the D gene too uncertain to name. The nucleotide sequence is given as TGTGCCAGCAGTGGGGATTTCGGCGAGCAGTACTTC. The encoded protein is CASSGDFGEQYF.